The next 24 T cell receptor beta chains were all read from a single sample in a study of T cell changes during pregnancy in multiple sclerosis. Assay: immunoSEQ multiplex PCR; the TCRdb copy retains only in-frame clones and omits some. Of 70,000 or so clones in the sample, roughly 91% were seen once. Sample: peripheral blood, taken in the third trimester of pregnancy. The receptor source for this set is a female donor in good health, enrolled as a control in a pregnancy study.

The chain links TRBV11-2 to TRBJ2-2; maybe TRBD2 (6 bases). This CDR3 is built from 13 residues. In germline, CDR1 is SGHAT, CDR2 FQNNGV. Trimming cost V 6 bases and J 9 bases, with 14 bases left between them. The CDR3 loop reads CASSPGGVWELFF. The CDR3 DNA reads as TGTGCCAGCAGTCCAGGAGGGGTCTGGGAGCTGTTTTTT. Combining the CDR3 with reference TRBV11-2 and TRBJ2-2 gives the whole variable domain EAGVAQSPRYKIIEKRQSVAFWCNPISGHATLYWYQQILGQGPKLLIQFQNNGVVDDSQLPKDRFSAERLKGVDSTLKIQPAKLEDSAVYLCASSPGGVWELFFGEGSRLTVL.

The V gene is TRBV18, the J gene TRBJ1-3; 10 bases map to TRBD1. The germline gives CDR1 KGHSH, CDR2 LQKENI. The junction had 5 bases not matched to a gene; V was cut back by 3 bases and J by 3 bases. The CDR3 loop spans 16 amino acids. CDR3 region: CASSPGTGVIGNTIYF. The CDR3 DNA is TGTGCCAGCTCACCCGGGACAGGGGTAATTGGAAACACCATATATTTT.

This clone was recorded a few times. This sequence joins TRBV19 and TRBJ1-2; D is perhaps TRBD1 (6 bases). The CDR3 sequence is 14 residues long. Trimming pared 5 bases from V and 2 bases from J, leaving 12 bases between. CDR1 and CDR2 from the germline V gene are LNHDA and SQIVND (reference sequence). For the CDR3, the DNA is TGTGCCAGTAGTCCCTTGGACAGCAACTATGGCTACACCTTC. It translates to CASSPLDSNYGYTF.

This clone was observed a few times. The chain combines TRBV6-5 with TRBJ1-2; 8 bases match TRBD1. Losses at the gene ends were 6 bases for V and 2 bases for J; bases not matched to a gene: 8. The CDR3 length is 15 residues. The V gene's germline CDR1 is MNHEY and CDR2 SVGAGI. Here the CDR3 reads CASRPLRQGNYGYTF. The DNA for the CDR3 is TGTGCCAGCAGACCCCTCAGACAGGGGAACTATGGCTACACCTTC.

The gene calls are TRBV5-4 and TRBJ2-2, with a weak D call TRBD1 (5 bases). Germline V gene sequence: CDR1 SGHNT, CDR2 YYREEE (reference sequence). Trimming stripped 1 base from V and 1 base from J, with 5 bases between. This CDR3 has 14 amino acids. The CDR3 region is CASSLRGNTGELFF. The CDR3 DNA is TGTGCCAGCAGCTTGAGGGGGAACACCGGGGAGCTGTTTTTT.

This clone was seen a single time. The rearrangement links TRBV7-2 to TRBJ2-4; 7 bases are a match to TRBD2. CDR1 and CDR2 (germline): SGHTA, FQGNSA. The CDR3 runs 13 residues. Germline trimming cut 5 bases from V and 15 bases from J; bases unmatched to any gene: 13. The CDR3 DNA follows: TGTGCCAGCAGCCATAGGGAGGGTAGCGATTCGTACTTC. It specifies CASSHREGSDSYF.

The chain links TRBV6-5 to TRBJ2-3; no clear D gene. Germline V gene lookup returns CDR1 MNHEY and CDR2 SVGAGI. Trimming left V 0 bases short and J 2 bases short, with 9 bases between. This CDR3 is built from 15 residues. The DNA of the CDR3 is TGTGCCAGCAGTTACTCGGCAGGAATCACAGATACGCAGTATTTT. It yields the protein CASSYSAGITDTQYF.

As DNA, the CDR3 is TGTGCCAGTAGTATAGCGGGGACTTACAATCAGCCCCAGCATTTT. This gives the protein CASSIAGTYNQPQHF. J is TRBJ1-5 and V is TRBV19; tentatively, D is TRBD1 (5 bases). Per the germline V gene, CDR1 is LNHDA and CDR2 is SQIVND (reference sequence). V lost 1 base and J lost 3, with 10 bases in between. The CDR3 is 15 residues long.

The rearrangement uses TRBV7-2 and TRBJ2-2; D gene ambiguous. This CDR3 region has 11 residues. V shed 5 bases and J shed 5 bases, with 3 bases lying between them. Germline CDR1 and CDR2: SGHTA and FQGNSA. The CDR3 spells CASSRTGELFF. The CDR3 bases are TGTGCCAGCAGCCGGACCGGGGAGCTGTTTTTT. The complete variable domain, with remaining parts taken from reference TRBV7-2 and TRBJ2-2, reads GAGVSQSPSNKVTEKGKDVELRCDPISGHTALYWYRQSLGQGLEFLIYFQGNSAPDKSGLPSDRFSAERTGGSVSTLTIQRTQQEDSAVYLCASSRTGELFFGEGSRLTVL.

The chain uses TRBV4-1 and TRBJ1-2; 10 bases match TRBD1. This CDR3 is 15 amino acids long. The V gene's germline CDR1 is MGHRA and CDR2 YSYEKL. V was pared by 1 base and J by 9 bases, with 8 bases of the junction left unmatched. For the CDR3, the DNA is TGCGCCAGCAGCCAAGGTTCGACAGGGGGCTTACGCTACACCTTC. It translates to CASSQGSTGGLRYTF.

This chain joins TRBV19 and TRBJ2-7, with 8 bases aligning to TRBD2. Germline V gene data show CDR1 as LNHDA and CDR2 as SQIVND (reference sequence). V was clipped by 9 bases and J by 2 bases; unmatched bases: 12. There are 15 residues in the CDR3. The DNA for the CDR3 is TGTGCCAGCTCGGCGGCGGGAGGCGAGACCTACGAGCAGTACTTC. Translation gives CASSAAGGETYEQYF.

This clone showed up just once. The chain employs TRBV13 and TRBJ2-3; no clear D gene. V lost 3 bases and J 1 base, leaving 8 bases between the germline ends. The germline gives CDR1 PRHDT, CDR2 FYEKMQ (reference sequence). This CDR3 has 14 amino acids. CDR3 coding DNA: TGTGCCAGCAGCTTTGGGCCCCGCACAGATACGCAGTATTTT. As protein: CASSFGPRTDTQYF. Full variable domain (remainder filled in from reference TRBV13 and TRBJ2-3): AAGVIQSPRHLIKEKRETATLKCYPIPRHDTVYWYQQGPGQDPQFLISFYEKMQSDKGSIPDRFSAQQFSDYHSELNMSSLELGDSALYFCASSFGPRTDTQYFGPGTRLTVL.

J is TRBJ1-6 and V is TRBV10-3; D is undetermined. V was cut by 6 bases and J by 11 bases, with 20 bases left in between. Germline V lookup: CDR1 ENHRY, CDR2 SYGVKD. CDR3 length equals 15 residues. The CDR3 nucleotides are TGTGCCATCAGCCACGAGAGGGAGGCCCGGGCACCCCTCCACTTT. Translation: CAISHEREARAPLHF.

J is TRBJ2-7 and V is TRBV6-1; D is possibly TRBD2 (5 bases). CDR1 and CDR2 (germline): MNHNS, SASEGT. This CDR3 has 15 amino acids. With 6 bases removed from V and 0 bases from J, the gap between germline ends came to 15 bases. CDR3 sequence reads: CASRKDPGSSYEQYF. The CDR3 DNA is TGTGCCAGCAGGAAGGATCCGGGGTCCTCCTACGAGCAGTACTTC.

This CDR3 is CASSPRTGSYNEQFF. The CDR3 DNA sequence: TGTGCCAGCTCACCCCGGACAGGCTCCTACAATGAGCAGTTCTTC. J is TRBJ2-1 and V is TRBV18, with TRBD1 matching 7 bases. The V gene end was trimmed by 3 bases and the J gene end by 0 bases; junction bases not matched to a gene: 2. This CDR3 has 15 residues. CDR1 and CDR2 from the germline V gene are KGHSH and LQKENI.

V and J are TRBV27 and TRBJ1-2; D is unresolved. Germline V gene sequence: CDR1 MNHEY, CDR2 SMNVEV (reference sequence). The CDR3 runs 14 residues. The germline V and J ends were trimmed by 0 bases and 2 bases, with 7 bases remaining between them. Here the CDR3 DNA reads TGTGCCAGCAGTTTATCGAGGCGGAACTATGGCTACACCTTC. Translated: CASSLSRRNYGYTF.

This clone has a handful of counts. V and J are TRBV19 and TRBJ2-7; tentatively, D is TRBD1 (7 bases). The CDR3 sequence is 15 residues long. Germline lookup yields CDR1 LNHDA and CDR2 SQIVND (reference sequence). Trimming shortened V by 5 bases and J by 2 bases, and 16 bases separated the two germline ends. Here the CDR3 reads CASSRGGTAAYEQYF. CDR3 nucleotide sequence: TGTGCCAGTAGTCGTGGGGGGACAGCGGCCTACGAGCAGTACTTC.

The chain recombines TRBV7-2 with TRBJ1-2, with D unresolved. CDR3 size: 17 residues. Germline CDR1 and CDR2: SGHTA and FQGNSA. V lost 3 bases and J 0 bases, leaving 17 bases between the germline ends. CDR3 residues: CASSLAPRYQANYGYTF. DNA of the CDR3: TGTGCCAGCAGCTTGGCTCCCAGATACCAAGCTAACTATGGCTACACCTTC.

This clone was seen more than once but under ten times. V gene TRBV29-1 combines with J gene TRBJ1-1; weak D call: TRBD1 (6 bases). The CDR3 consists of 14 residues. V lost 7 bases, J lost 0 bases, and 15 bases lay in between. The germline CDR1 and CDR2 sequences are SQVTM and ANQGSEA. CDR3 in amino acids: CSARRTVMNTEAFF. CDR3 sequence (DNA): TGCAGCGCGAGACGGACAGTCATGAACACTGAAGCTTTCTTT.

This chain connects TRBV7-8 to TRBJ2-7, with TRBD2 matching 10 bases. The CDR3 loop spans 17 amino acids. V shed 7 bases and J 4 bases; nucleotides not matched to a gene: 16. Germline values: CDR1 SGHVS, CDR2 FQNEAQ. The CDR3 DNA reads as TGTGCCAGCATCCTGCGGGGTAGGAGCGGGGGGGCATACGAGCAGTACTTC. This codes for CASILRGRSGGAYEQYF.

The chain has TRBV19 and TRBJ2-7; 7 bases fit TRBD1. CDR3 length: 16 residues. Trimming cost V 5 bases and J 1 base; bases outside gene matches: 11. Germline values: CDR1 LNHDA, CDR2 SQIVND (reference sequence). The CDR3 here is CASSARQGFSSYEQYF. CDR3 DNA sequence: TGTGCCAGTAGTGCCCGACAGGGATTCTCATCCTACGAGCAGTACTTC.

The chain links TRBV11-3 to TRBJ2-1; 12 bases align to TRBD2. With 4 bases clipped from V and 5 bases from J, the junction kept 3 bases outside the gene matches. This CDR3 contains 15 residues. Germline V gene lookup returns CDR1 SGHNT and CDR2 YENEEA. As DNA, the CDR3 is TGTGCCAGCAGCTATTCTAGCGGGAGGGACAATGAGCAGTTCTTC. Amino acids: CASSYSSGRDNEQFF.

The V gene is TRBV6-1, the J gene TRBJ2-7, with TRBD1 matching 9 bases. The CDR3 is 15 amino acids. Germline V gives CDR1 MNHNS, CDR2 SASEGT. The trim removed 3 bases at V and 2 bases at J, leaving 5 bases unmatched. CDR3 protein: CASSDTGQGAYEQYF. The CDR3 region has the DNA TGTGCCAGCAGTGATACGGGACAGGGAGCCTACGAGCAGTACTTC.

V and J are TRBV5-6 and TRBJ1-2; D is possibly TRBD1 (6 bases). This CDR3 region has 16 residues. V dropped 4 bases and J dropped 6 bases, with 22 bases sitting between them. CDR1 and CDR2 from the germline V gene are SGHDT and YYEEEE. Here the CDR3 reads CASSPNLGAGLDGYTF. Here the CDR3 DNA reads TGTGCCAGCAGCCCCAACCTGGGGGCTGGATTGGATGGCTACACCTTC.